This TCR beta chain came from a study of vaccination and CD4 T cells after COVID-19. Study in general: The cells were exposed to overlapping spike peptides originating from SARS-CoV-2, HCoV-NL63, HCoV-OC43 and HCoV-229E for stimulation. The study's findings and limits: Analysis of convalescent patients found that 304 of 307 vaccine-specific clones were spike mono-reactive. Researchers looked at relatively few convalescent patients and had no early post-infection timepoints.

The sample's treatment: roughly 11-day PBMC culture with coronavirus spike peptide pools or control peptides (ViraFEST assay). Fresh medium (containing IL-2) replaced half the medium on days 3 and 7. In its sample, this clonotype was seen a few times. Its antigen is unidentified. Germline V gene data show CDR1 as SGHTA and CDR2 as FQGNSA. Trimming took 2 bases from V and 4 from J, leaving 14 bases between them. This CDR3 contains 16 residues. CD4+ T cells that had been cultured provided DNA sequenced with the Oncomine TCR Beta short-read assay. TCRdb ran MiXCR on the PCR reads and lists one entry per CDR3 protein. Of roughly 15,000 distinct CDR3 sequences listed, 45% are singletons.

The receptor's source is a human donor who received a COVID-19 vaccine. The sequenced sample was CD4+ T cells from blood, cultured in vitro, obtained before SARS-CoV-2 vaccination. The chain employs TRBV7-2 and TRBJ2-2; D is unresolved. CDR3 region: CASSLFVLMGTGELFF. The CDR3 DNA is TGTGCCAGCAGCTTATTTGTGTTGATGGGCACCGGGGAGCTGTTTTTT.